One and the same sample provided the 19 T cell receptor beta chains below, sequenced in a study of control samples from healthy donors and cancer patients (TCRdb year 2020). The method was the immunoSEQ multiplex PCR assay. TCRdb holds this immuneACCESS table with in-frame rearrangements only. Some clones are missing; in checked studies, unresolved V genes explain under half, and the rest has no known cause. The sample table shows under 200,000 clones, and roughly nine tenths are seen once. 0.65% to 0.85% of the sample is in the top ten clones. Sequenced: blood. These receptors all stem from a young woman in good health.

The chain couples TRBV2 to TRBJ2-5, with D perhaps matching TRBD1 or TRBD2 (5 bases each). The length of the CDR3 is 12 residues. Germline V gives CDR1 SNHLY, CDR2 FYNNEI. Trimming pared 11 bases from V and 5 bases from J, leaving 15 bases between. The DNA for the CDR3 is TGTGCCGGGGACCGGGACCGGGAGACCCAGTACTTC. It codes for CAGDRDRETQYF.

This sequence joins TRBV5-6 and TRBJ1-1; D ambiguous. V shed 4 bases and J shed 2 bases, with 3 bases lying between them. The CDR3 has 11 amino acids. Germline V gene data show CDR1 as SGHDT and CDR2 as YYEEEE. The CDR3 loop is CASSINTEAFF. The CDR3 DNA reads as TGTGCCAGCAGCATTAACACTGAAGCTTTCTTT. Full variable domain (missing parts from reference TRBV5-6 and TRBJ1-1): DAGVTQSPTHLIKTRGQQVTLRCSPKSGHDTVSWYQQALGQGPQFIFQYYEEEERQRGNFPDRFSGHQFPNYSSELNVNALLLGDSALYLCASSINTEAFFGQGTRLTVV.

V and J are TRBV5-1 and TRBJ2-3, with 8 bases lining up with TRBD2. Trimming at V came to 7 bases and at J to 2 bases, leaving 6 bases not matched to a gene. The CDR3 length is 14 residues. Per germline, CDR1 SGHRS and CDR2 YFSETQ. Here the CDR3 DNA reads TGCGCCAGCGCGGGAGGCAGGGCCACAGATACGCAGTATTTT. Translated, it gives CASAGGRATDTQYF.

The chain employs TRBV18 and TRBJ2-7; 7 nucleotides align to TRBD2. Trimming cost V 4 bases and J 3 bases; bases outside gene matches: 12. Germline V gives CDR1 KGHSH, CDR2 LQKENI. This CDR3 is 16 amino acids long. The CDR3 DNA reads as TGTGCCAGCTCACGGTCGAGCGGGAAGGGTGGCTACGAGCAGTACTTC. It yields the protein CASSRSSGKGGYEQYF.

The chain uses TRBV2 and TRBJ1-3, with a possible D match to TRBD1 (5 bases). The CDR3 has 15 amino acids. Germline V gives CDR1 SNHLY, CDR2 FYNNEI. Trimming shortened V by 7 bases and J by 0 bases, and 13 bases separated the two germline ends. This chain's CDR3 is CASMRGTLSGNTIYF. The CDR3 DNA reads as TGTGCCAGCATGAGGGGCACCCTCTCTGGAAACACCATATATTTT.

The V and J genes are TRBV2 and TRBJ1-1, with D possibly being TRBD1 (5 bases). Trimming took off 8 bases at V and 1 base at J, with 8 bases between the two ends. The CDR3 runs 12 residues. Germline CDR1 is SNHLY and CDR2 is FYNNEI. CDR3 coding DNA: TGTGCCAGCGGGACCCAGAACACTGAAGCTTTCTTT. It codes for CASGTQNTEAFF. The full variable domain, completed using reference TRBV2 and TRBJ1-1, is EPEVTQTPSHQVTQMGQEVILRCVPISNHLYFYWYRQILGQKVEFLVSFYNNEISEKSEIFDDQFSVERPDGSNFTLKIRSTKLEDSAMYFCASGTQNTEAFFGQGTRLTVV.

The rearrangement joins TRBV7-9 to TRBJ1-5, with 9 bases matching TRBD1. V was pared by 4 bases and J by 5 bases, with 6 bases of the junction left unmatched. This CDR3 comprises 15 residues. Germline CDR1 reads SEHNR; CDR2 reads FQNEAQ (reference sequence). Here the CDR3 DNA reads TGTGCCAGCAGCTGGGACAGGGAAGGCGATCAGCCCCAGCATTTT. Translating gives CASSWDREGDQPQHF.

This clone came up once. This rearrangement joins TRBV28 to TRBJ1-1; a possible D gene is TRBD1 (5 bases). The V gene lost 7 bases and the J gene lost 7 bases, with 16 bases spanning the gap. CDR1 MDHEN and CDR2 SYDVKM come from the germline V gene. This CDR3 is built from 13 residues. The CDR3 protein is CASIPAGPGEAFF. DNA for the CDR3: TGTGCCAGCATACCGGCGGGGCCGGGTGAAGCTTTCTTT.

This chain uses TRBV6-5 with TRBJ2-1, with no clear D. The CDR3 is 14 residues long. Germline-derived CDR1 and CDR2 are MNHEY and SVGAGI. V lost 2 bases, J lost 4 bases, and 9 bases lay in between. DNA for the CDR3: TGTGCCAGCAGTTACGGGAAAGAATACAATGAGCAGTTCTTC. It encodes CASSYGKEYNEQFF.

V is TRBV19 and J is TRBJ1-1; a possible D gene is TRBD1 (6 bases). The ends were cut back, 6 bases at V and 0 bases at J, with 14 bases in the middle. Germline lookup yields CDR1 LNHDA and CDR2 SQIVND (reference sequence). The CDR3 runs 15 residues. This chain's CDR3 is CASSSRGRLNTEAFF. CDR3 bases: TGTGCCAGTAGCAGCCGGGGGCGGTTGAACACTGAAGCTTTCTTT.

DNA for the CDR3: TGTGCCAGCAGCGGGCCCTCGTTCCCAGATACGCAGTATTTT. Translation gives CASSGPSFPDTQYF. V gene TRBV5-6 combines with J gene TRBJ2-3, with unresolved D. The ends were cut back, 4 bases at V and 4 bases at J, with 13 bases in the middle. CDR1 and CDR2 (germline): SGHDT, YYEEEE. The CDR3 runs 14 residues.

This sequence joins TRBV18 and TRBJ2-1, with D possibly matching TRBD2 (6 bases). The germline V gene encodes CDR1 KGHSH and CDR2 LQKENI. Trimming shortened V by 6 bases and J by 6 bases, and 15 bases separated the two germline ends. The CDR3 runs 14 residues. This CDR3 reads CASSPSGSGNEQFF. CDR3 DNA: TGTGCCAGCTCCCCAAGCGGGTCGGGCAATGAGCAGTTCTTC.

The chain uses TRBV2 and TRBJ1-1, with 9 positions matching TRBD1. The CDR3 length is 16 residues. V was pared by 7 bases and J by 4 bases, with 13 bases of the junction left unmatched. Germline CDR1 reads SNHLY; CDR2 reads FYNNEI. CDR3 in DNA: TGTGCCAGCATGGAATTCGGACAGGGGCGATTCACTGAAGCTTTCTTT. Its translation is CASMEFGQGRFTEAFF.

CDR3 nucleotide sequence: TGTGCCAGCAGTGTTGAGGATACGCAGTATTTT. This sequence encodes CASSVEDTQYF. This chain uses TRBV2 with TRBJ2-3; no firm D call. Trimming removed 4 bases at V and 6 bases at J, with 5 bases between. Germline CDR1 and CDR2: SNHLY and FYNNEI. The CDR3 sequence is 11 residues long.

The genes are TRBV4-1 and TRBJ2-7; D possibly corresponds to TRBD2 (5 bases). V dropped 0 bases and J dropped 0 bases, with 9 bases sitting between them. CDR1 is MGHRA and CDR2 is YSYEKL in the germline V gene. The CDR3 is made up of 15 amino acids. The CDR3 sequence: CASSQDPGSSYEQYF. CDR3 DNA sequence: TGCGCCAGCAGCCAAGATCCGGGAAGCTCCTACGAGCAGTACTTC.

The chain recombines TRBV5-1 with TRBJ2-5; 12 bases line up with TRBD1. The germline CDR1 and CDR2 sequences are SGHRS and YFSETQ. CDR3 length equals 17 residues. The trim removed 0 bases at V and 4 bases at J, leaving 7 bases unmatched. Here the CDR3 DNA reads TGCGCCAGCAGCTTGGCGGCCGGGACAGGGGGCAGAGAGACCCAGTACTTC. It encodes CASSLAAGTGGRETQYF. The whole variable domain, remainder taken from reference TRBV5-1 and TRBJ2-5, is KAGVTQTPRYLIKTRGQQVTLSCSPISGHRSVSWYQQTPGQGLQFLFEYFSETQRNKGNFPGRFSGRQFSNSRSEMNVSTLELGDSALYLCASSLAAGTGGRETQYFGPGTRLLVL.

The V call is TRBV28, the J call TRBJ2-2; 8 bases fit TRBD2. CDR3 length equals 16 residues. The ends lost 2 bases at V and 8 bases at J; junction bases unmatched: 10. Per germline, CDR1 MDHEN and CDR2 SYDVKM. The CDR3 region is CASSLARTSLGGELFF. For the CDR3, the DNA is TGTGCCAGCAGTTTAGCGAGGACTAGCCTAGGAGGGGAGCTGTTTTTT.

V gene TRBV5-1 combines with J gene TRBJ2-3; tentative D call: TRBD2 (7 bases). Between the trimmed V and J ends, which lost 1 base and 2 bases, there was a span of 11 bases. This CDR3 comprises 15 residues. Germline CDR1 SGHRS, CDR2 YFSETQ. The CDR3 region is CASSLTGGLTDTQYF. The CDR3 coding sequence is TGCGCCAGCAGCTTGACCGGGGGGCTCACAGATACGCAGTATTTT. Using reference TRBV5-1 and TRBJ2-3 for the parts outside the CDR3, the full variable domain is KAGVTQTPRYLIKTRGQQVTLSCSPISGHRSVSWYQQTPGQGLQFLFEYFSETQRNKGNFPGRFSGRQFSNSRSEMNVSTLELGDSALYLCASSLTGGLTDTQYFGPGTRLTVL.

This clone was seen a handful of times. The V call is TRBV5-4, the J call TRBJ2-7, with 8 positions matching TRBD2. This CDR3 has 15 residues. Germline V gene sequence: CDR1 SGHNT, CDR2 YYREEE (reference sequence). V dropped 6 bases and J dropped 4; count of bases not matched to a gene: 12. CDR3 in DNA: TGTGCCAGCAAAGAGTCCGGGACTAGTGTGTACGAGCAGTACTTC. Translation gives CASKESGTSVYEQYF. Full variable domain (missing parts from reference TRBV5-4 and TRBJ2-7): ETGVTQSPTHLIKTRGQQVTLRCSSQSGHNTVSWYQQALGQGPQFIFQYYREEENGRGNFPPRFSGLQFPNYSSELNVNALELDDSALYLCASKESGTSVYEQYFGPGTRLTVT.